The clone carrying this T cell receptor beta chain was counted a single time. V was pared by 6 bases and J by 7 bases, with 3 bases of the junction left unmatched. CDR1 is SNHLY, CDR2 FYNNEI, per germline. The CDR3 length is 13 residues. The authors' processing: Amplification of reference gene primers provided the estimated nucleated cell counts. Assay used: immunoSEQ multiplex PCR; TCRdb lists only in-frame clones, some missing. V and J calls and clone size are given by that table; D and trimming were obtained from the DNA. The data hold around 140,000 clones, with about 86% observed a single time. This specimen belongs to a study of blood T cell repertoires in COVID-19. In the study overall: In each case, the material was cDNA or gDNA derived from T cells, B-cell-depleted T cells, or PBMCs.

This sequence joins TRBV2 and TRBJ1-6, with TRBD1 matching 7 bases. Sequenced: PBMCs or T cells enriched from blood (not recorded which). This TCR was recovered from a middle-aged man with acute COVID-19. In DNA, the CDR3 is TGTGCCAGCAGCCAGGGGGGCAATTCACCCCTCCACTTT. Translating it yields CASSQGGNSPLHF.